A selection of T cell receptor beta chains follows, all from one sample in a study of blood T cell repertoires in COVID-19. The assay was immunoSEQ multiplex PCR, and TCRdb's table has in-frame clones only and misses some. The top ten hold 44% of the sample, which has some 150,000 clones, approximately 84% seen once. Sequencing was done on a sample of peripheral blood. The receptors shown here come from a human donor in a cohort sampled during active COVID-19. The CDR3 runs from the conserved cysteine through the conserved F or W. The D gene is left open where the match is weak. The size of a clone is reported for some rows only, either as once, few or many, or as a class for expanded clones.

v_gene,abundance,d_gene,j_gene,CDR3nt,CDR3aa
TRBV25-1,-,TRBD1,TRBJ1-6,TGTGCCAGCTTTAAATTACCTGGGACAGCGCCTTCACCCCTCCACTTT,CASFKLPGTAPSPLHF
TRBV28,-,TRBD1,TRBJ1-5,TGTGCCAGCAGCCTGGACAGGGGGGGCCAGCCCCAGCATTTT,CASSLDRGGQPQHF
TRBV19,-,TRBD1,TRBJ1-4,TGTGCCAGTAGTCCAGGACAGGGATTTGAAAAACTGTTTTTT,CASSPGQGFEKLFF
TRBV7-3,-,-,TRBJ2-3,TGTGCCAGCAGCTCGGGGGGCACAGATACGCAGTATTTT,CASSSGGTDTQYF
TRBV7-2,-,TRBD1,TRBJ1-1,TGTGCCAGCAGCTTAGTAGGGGGACAGGGTGCTGAAGCTTTCTTT,CASSLVGGQGAEAFF
TRBV4-3,-,-,TRBJ1-5,TGCGCCAGCAGCCAAGATGCCGGTTCCCCGCCCCAGCATTTT,CASSQDAGSPPQHF
TRBV29-1,-,TRBD1,TRBJ1-2,TGCAGCGTGGGGGACAGGTGGGGCTACACCTTC,CSVGDRWGYTF
TRBV12-3/TRBV12-4,-,TRBD2,TRBJ2-1,TGTGCCAGCAGTTCGGGGGGTGAGCAGTTCTTC,CASSSGGEQFF
TRBV6-2/TRBV6-3,-,TRBD2,TRBJ2-5,TGTGCCAGCAGTTATGCGCTGACTAGCGTAGAGGAAGAGACCCAGTACTTC,CASSYALTSVEEETQYF
TRBV13,-,-,TRBJ1-2,TGTGCCAGCAGCTTGGGCAGCTATGGCTACACCTTC,CASSLGSYGYTF
TRBV6-5,-,TRBD1,TRBJ1-1,TGTGCCAGCAGAACGGACAGGGACACTGAAGCTTTCTTT,CASRTDRDTEAFF
TRBV30,-,-,TRBJ1-2,TGTGCCTGGAGTTCGGTTAACTATGGCTACACCTTC,CAWSSVNYGYTF
TRBV7-3,-,-,TRBJ2-3,TGTGCCAGCAGCTTAATGTCGGGGTCAGATACGCAGTATTTT,CASSLMSGSDTQYF
TRBV7-3,-,-,TRBJ1-1,TGTGCCAGCAGCTCTGCCTACGGGACTCCGACTTTCTTT,CASSSAYGTPTFF
TRBV7-2,-,-,TRBJ2-1,TGTGCCAGCAGCCCGACAAATTACAATGAGCAGTTCTTC,CASSPTNYNEQFF
TRBV5-1,-,-,TRBJ1-3,TGCGCCAGCAGCTCATCCAGCTCTGGAAACACCATATATTTT,CASSSSSSGNTIYF
TRBV7-2,-,-,TRBJ2-1,TGTGCCAGCAGACCCACAGGGTTCCTCATCTACAATGAGCAGTTCTTC,CASRPTGFLIYNEQFF
TRBV19,-,-,TRBJ2-7,TGTGCCAGTAGTATATCAGGGAACTACGAGCAGTACTTC,CASSISGNYEQYF
TRBV27,-,TRBD2,TRBJ2-1,TGTGCCAGCAGCCGACTAGCGGGAGGCTACAATGAGCAGTTCTTC,CASSRLAGGYNEQFF
TRBV5-1,-,-,TRBJ2-2,TGCGCCAGCAGCTTGGTGGCTAGCGTTCGTACCGGGGAGCTGTTTTTT,CASSLVASVRTGELFF
TRBV6-5,few,TRBD2,TRBJ2-1,TGTGCCAGGCTAGCGGGGGAGGATTTCAATGAGCAGTTCTTC,CARLAGEDFNEQFF
TRBV27,-,TRBD1,TRBJ1-1,TGTGCCAGCAGTTTGGGGCAGGGGGCTGAAGCTTTCTTT,CASSLGQGAEAFF
TRBV7-8,-,TRBD2,TRBJ2-2,TGTGCCAGCAGCCCCAGGACTAGCCTTAACACCGGGGAGCTGTTTTTT,CASSPRTSLNTGELFF
TRBV9,-,-,TRBJ2-6,TGTGCCAGCAGCCGCACTGACAGGTCTGGGGCCAACGTCCTGACTTTC,CASSRTDRSGANVLTF
TRBV19,once,-,TRBJ1-5,TGTGCCAGTGGGAGGGGAGAAGGCAATCAGCCCCAGCATTTT,CASGRGEGNQPQHF
TRBV30,-,TRBD1,TRBJ1-6,TGTGCCTGGAGTCGGACAGGGGGTGTAGAGGATTCACCCCTCCACTTT,CAWSRTGGVEDSPLHF
TRBV19,-,TRBD1,TRBJ2-3,TGTGCCAGTAGTGCACAGGGGAAGAGCACAGATACGCAGTATTTT,CASSAQGKSTDTQYF
TRBV6-5,once,TRBD1,TRBJ1-1,TGTGCCACGTCAAGAGACAGGGTAATGAACACTGAAGCTTTCTTT,CATSRDRVMNTEAFF
TRBV9,-,TRBD2,TRBJ2-2,TGTGCCAGCACCATTAGCGGGACGGGCACCGGGGAGCTGTTTTTT,CASTISGTGTGELFF